These 8 T cell receptor beta chains were sequenced from one sample in a study of neoadjuvant anti-PD-1 for oral cavity cancer. TCRdb keeps only in-frame clones here, not all; method: immunoSEQ multiplex PCR. The sample has thousands of clones, 70% to 80% seen once. The sequenced sample was PBMCs, obtained before nivolumab (anti-PD-1) treatment. The receptors come from a person aged 35 to 85 with oral cavity squamous cell carcinoma.

This chain connects TRBV7-2 to TRBJ1-1, with a tentative D call TRBD1 (6 bases). The CDR3 is 14 amino acids. Deletions cut 1 base from V and 4 bases from J, with 10 bases between. Looked up from germline, CDR1 is SGHTA and CDR2 is FQGNSA. The CDR3 here is CASSLDGRGTEAFF. For the CDR3, the DNA is TGTGCCAGCAGCTTAGATGGCAGGGGCACTGAAGCTTTCTTT.

This chain uses TRBV14 with TRBJ1-6; D not resolved. Germline V gene lookup returns CDR1 SGHDN and CDR2 FVKESK. Trimming removed 7 bases from V and 9 bases from J, with 7 bases in between. CDR3 size: 11 residues. The CDR3 is CASNRSSPLHF. In DNA form, the CDR3 reads TGTGCCAGCAACCGGAGTTCACCCCTCCACTTT.

The chain has TRBV28 and TRBJ2-7; D might be TRBD1 (7 bases). V was clipped by 0 bases and J by 2 bases, with 11 bases between them. CDR3 length equals 15 residues. The germline gives CDR1 MDHEN, CDR2 SYDVKM. Written as DNA, the CDR3 is TGTGCCAGCAGTTTATGGCAGGGGGGCACCTACGAGCAGTACTTC. Translation: CASSLWQGGTYEQYF. Full variable domain (rest looked up from reference TRBV28 and TRBJ2-7): DVKVTQSSRYLVKRTGEKVFLECVQDMDHENMFWYRQDPGLGLRLIYFSYDVKMKEKGDIPEGYSVSREKKERFSLILESASTNQTSMYLCASSLWQGGTYEQYFGPGTRLTVT.

This chain joins TRBV9 and TRBJ2-1; possibly TRBD2 for D (5 bases). Germline CDR1 reads SGDLS; CDR2 reads YYNGEE. There are 15 residues in the CDR3. V was cut by 0 bases and J by 1 base, with 8 bases left in between. CDR3 nucleotide sequence: TGTGCCAGCAGCGTAGGGACTCTGTCCTACAATGAGCAGTTCTTC. Translating gives CASSVGTLSYNEQFF.

The chain couples TRBV5-1 to TRBJ2-5, with TRBD2 identical over 8 bases. Germline lookup yields CDR1 SGHRS and CDR2 YFSETQ. J gave up 5 bases and V 3 bases, and 9 bases lay outside the gene matches. The CDR3 is made up of 15 amino acids. The CDR3 nucleotides are TGCGCCAGCAGCTCCCAGGGTAGCGGGGATGAGACCCAGTACTTC. Translated: CASSSQGSGDETQYF.

The V call is TRBV13, the J call TRBJ1-1; D is ambiguous. The length of the CDR3 is 15 residues. The V end was cut by 3 bases, the J end by 2 bases, with 13 bases between. In germline, CDR1 is PRHDT, CDR2 FYEKMQ (reference sequence). CDR3 coding DNA: TGTGCCAGCAGCTTTTTGGGGTCATCCAACACTGAAGCTTTCTTT. It translates to CASSFLGSSNTEAFF. Full variable domain (remainder filled in from reference TRBV13 and TRBJ1-1): AAGVIQSPRHLIKEKRETATLKCYPIPRHDTVYWYQQGPGQDPQFLISFYEKMQSDKGSIPDRFSAQQFSDYHSELNMSSLELGDSALYFCASSFLGSSNTEAFFGQGTRLTVV.

The chain joins TRBV6-6 to TRBJ2-2, with 7 bases that match TRBD2. The V gene's germline CDR1 is MNHNY and CDR2 SVGAGI (reference sequence). This CDR3 is built from 14 residues. V dropped 8 bases and J dropped 2; count of bases not matched to a gene: 5. The CDR3 loop reads CASRTSENTGELFF. In nucleotides, the CDR3 is TGTGCCAGCCGAACTAGCGAAAACACCGGGGAGCTGTTTTTT.

The chain couples TRBV5-4 to TRBJ1-3, with 10 bases lining up with TRBD1. The CDR3 length is 17 residues. Trimming removed 3 bases from V and 2 bases from J; junction bases left unmatched: 8. Germline values: CDR1 SGHNT, CDR2 YYREEE (reference sequence). As DNA, the CDR3 is TGTGCCAGCAGCTCGGGACTCGGACAGGGGGCTGGAAACACCATATATTTT. Translating it yields CASSSGLGQGAGNTIYF. The whole variable domain, remainder taken from reference TRBV5-4 and TRBJ1-3, is ETGVTQSPTHLIKTRGQQVTLRCSSQSGHNTVSWYQQALGQGPQFIFQYYREEENGRGNFPPRFSGLQFPNYSSELNVNALELDDSALYLCASSSGLGQGAGNTIYFGEGSWLTVV.